The 17 T cell receptor beta chains listed next were all sequenced from one sample in a study of blood T cells in healthy people across ages. It was with a sample-barcoded 5' primer and a J-beta primer mix that a second PCR of about 6 to 12 cycles was run. TCRdb analysed the 5' RACE reads with MiXCR anew, one entry per CDR3 protein. The repertoire has 2 million or so distinct CDR3 sequences, approximately 50% of them found once; the top ten carry approximately 2.1%. Material for sequencing was blood. These receptor sequences come from a woman in her thirties or forties in good health.

This clonotype was recorded only once. A read error may account for a junction end that differs from germline. The rearrangement links TRBV20-1 to TRBJ2-1; 12 nucleotides match TRBD2. The DNA end is more similar to TRBJ2-7, so the J call may be wrong. This CDR3 is 14 amino acids long. Germline V CDR1 and CDR2: DFQATT, SNEGSKA (reference sequence). Here the CDR3 reads CGAKTSGGLYEQYF. CDR3 nucleotides: TGCGGTGCTAAAACTAGCGGGGGGCTCTACGAGCAGTACTTC.

V gene TRBV27 combines with J gene TRBJ1-5, with a tentative D call TRBD1 (5 bases). Trimming took off 5 bases at V and 5 bases at J, with 13 bases between the two ends. The CDR3 has 14 residues. Germline V CDR1 and CDR2: MNHEY, SMNVEV (reference sequence). The CDR3 sequence: CASSPQGGHQPQHF. The CDR3 nucleotides are TGTGCCAGCAGTCCGCAGGGAGGGCATCAGCCCCAGCATTTT.

J is TRBJ2-6 and V is TRBV7-2, with D perhaps assigned TRBD1 or TRBD2 (5 bases each). This CDR3 is built from 16 residues. Germline V CDR1 and CDR2: SGHTA, FQGNSA. V lost 6 bases, J lost 0 bases, and 12 bases lay in between. The CDR3 here is CASRRDGGSGANVLTF. The DNA of the CDR3 is TGTGCCAGCAGACGGGACGGTGGCTCTGGGGCCAACGTCCTGACTTTC. Combining the CDR3 with reference TRBV7-2 and TRBJ2-6 gives the whole variable domain GAGVSQSPSNKVTEKGKDVELRCDPISGHTALYWYRQSLGQGLEFLIYFQGNSAPDKSGLPSDRFSAERTGGSVSTLTIQRTQQEDSAVYLCASRRDGGSGANVLTFGAGSRLTVL.

The chain carries TRBV20-1 and TRBJ2-3, with 12 nucleotides matching TRBD2. Germline loops: CDR1 DFQATT, CDR2 SNEGSKA (reference sequence). The J segment lost 0 bases and the V segment lost 6 bases, leaving 7 bases of the junction unmatched. CDR3 length: 16 amino acids. In DNA form, the CDR3 reads TGCAGTGCAAGACTAGCGGGGGTGCCTAGCACAGATACGCAGTATTTT. Translating it yields CSARLAGVPSTDTQYF.

A word on this clonotype: The germline gene is not matched at one end of the junction; a read error may be the cause. This rearrangement joins TRBV4-1 to TRBJ2-7; the match to TRBD1 covers 7 bases. The tail of the sequence fits TRBJ2-5 better, so the J call may be wrong. CDR1 and CDR2 (germline): MGHRA, YSYEKL. There are 14 residues in the CDR3. CDR3 sequence reads: CASSKDRVQETQYF. DNA for the CDR3: TGCGCCAGCAGCAAAGACAGGGTTCAAGAGACCCAGTACTTC.

The V and J genes are TRBV9 and TRBJ1-2; 7 positions match TRBD1. The V gene end was trimmed by 0 bases and the J gene end by 1 base; junction bases not matched to a gene: 3. Germline loops: CDR1 SGDLS, CDR2 YYNGEE. The CDR3 sequence is 15 residues long. The DNA for the CDR3 is TGTGCCAGCAGCGTAGCTTCAGGGGGTAACTATGGCTACACCTTC. Translating it yields CASSVASGGNYGYTF.

The chain is built from TRBV4-2 and TRBJ2-7, with D possibly being TRBD1 (5 bases). Per germline, CDR1 LGHNA and CDR2 YNFKEQ. The CDR3 spans 15 residues. V lost 4 bases, J lost 4 bases, and 17 bases lay in between. The chain's CDR3 is CASSPPPGTGYEQYF. CDR3 sequence (DNA): TGTGCCAGCAGCCCTCCTCCCGGAACAGGATACGAGCAGTACTTC.

The chain carries TRBV24-1 and TRBJ2-1, with 9 bases lining up with TRBD1. Germline CDR1 KGHDR, CDR2 SFDVKD. V shed 1 base and J 8 bases; nucleotides not matched to a gene: 5. The CDR3 extends over 15 amino acids. The CDR3 loop is CATSDFTGGGHEQFF. Written as DNA, the CDR3 is TGTGCCACCAGTGATTTCACAGGGGGCGGTCATGAGCAGTTCTTC.

In the case of this clonotype: This likely comes from a read error, as the CDR3 has no conserved phenylalanine or tryptophan at its end. This chain links TRBV6-2 or TRBV6-3 with TRBJ2-7; either TRBD1 or TRBD2 may supply D (5 bases each). Per the germline V gene, CDR1 is MNHEY and CDR2 is SVGEGT. V was trimmed by 4 bases and J by 0 bases, leaving 16 bases between them. The CDR3 covers 16 residues. The CDR3 DNA reads TGTGCCAGCAGTTCCCCCTGGGCAGGGAGCTCCTACGAGCAGTACTCC. This sequence encodes CASSSPWAGSSYEQYS.

The rearrangement links TRBV5-6 to TRBJ2-6; 11 positions agree with TRBD1. Germline trimming cut 4 bases from V and 3 bases from J; bases unmatched to any gene: 3. Germline values: CDR1 SGHDT, CDR2 YYEEEE. The CDR3 has 16 residues. In nucleotides, the CDR3 is TGTGCCAGCAGCAGGACAGGGGGCATTGGGGCCAACGTCCTGACTTTC. It codes for CASSRTGGIGANVLTF.

This clonotype was observed a few times. The chain employs TRBV6-2 or TRBV6-3 and TRBJ2-5; 9 bases are a match to TRBD2. Germline lookup yields CDR1 MNHEY and CDR2 SVGEGT. The CDR3 totals 16 residues. Trimming took 2 bases from V and 7 from J; bases not matched to a gene: 11. The CDR3 protein is CASSYGVAGDIGTQYF. The CDR3 nucleotides read TGTGCCAGCAGTTACGGGGTAGCGGGGGACATCGGGACCCAGTACTTC.

This clonotype was observed a handful of times. V usage is TRBV20-1 and J usage is TRBJ2-1; 11 nucleotides agree with TRBD1. The J segment lost 7 bases and the V segment lost 8 bases, leaving 4 bases of the junction unmatched. Germline V lookup: CDR1 DFQATT, CDR2 SNEGSKA (reference sequence). This CDR3 contains 12 residues. CDR3 residues: CSPGQGGNEQFF. The CDR3 coding sequence is TGCAGTCCGGGACAGGGGGGTAATGAGCAGTTCTTC.

Worth noting for this clonotype: A much larger clone sits a single nucleotide away, making a read error possible. The V gene is TRBV9, the J gene TRBJ2-1, with D perhaps assigned TRBD1 or TRBD2 (6 bases each). Trimming left V 4 bases short and J 8 bases short, with 10 bases between. This CDR3 has 12 residues. CDR1 SGDLS and CDR2 YYNGEE come from the germline V gene. The CDR3 loop reads CASSPGADEQFF. CDR3 coding DNA: TGTGCCAGCAGCCCGGGGGCCGATGAGCAGTTCTTC.

The chain has TRBV5-1 and TRBJ1-1, with D tentatively TRBD1 (5 bases). Germline V lookup: CDR1 SGHRS, CDR2 YFSETQ. This CDR3 comprises 16 residues. Between the trimmed V and J ends, which lost 4 bases and 4 bases, there was a span of 20 bases. CDR3 in amino acids: CASSLALRVGSTEAFF. DNA for the CDR3: TGCGCCAGCAGCCTGGCGCTCAGGGTCGGGAGCACTGAAGCTTTCTTT.

This CDR3 reads CASSLKGGASYEQYF. The DNA of the CDR3 is TGTGCCAGCAGTTTAAAAGGTGGGGCTTCCTACGAGCAGTACTTC. The genes are TRBV27 and TRBJ2-7; perhaps TRBD1 as D (5 bases). CDR3 length: 15 amino acids. Germline CDR1 and CDR2: MNHEY and SMNVEV (reference sequence). V gave up 2 bases and J gave up 1 base, with 12 bases separating them.

V and J are TRBV10-3 and TRBJ2-1; D is unclear. Trimming left V 2 bases short and J 15 bases short, with 20 bases between. The CDR3 extends over 14 amino acids. The germline CDR1 and CDR2 sequences are ENHRY and SYGVKD. The CDR3 sequence: CAISEPKSRHSRFF. The DNA for the CDR3 is TGTGCCATCAGTGAGCCAAAGTCCCGGCATAGTCGGTTCTTC.

The CDR3 region has the DNA TGTGCCAGCAGCCAAGAACAACGGAGCGGGGCAAATGAGCAGTTCTTC. It translates to CASSQEQRSGANEQFF. The V and J genes are TRBV4-2 and TRBJ2-1; 7 positions match TRBD2. Germline V lookup: CDR1 LGHNA, CDR2 YNFKEQ. CDR3 length: 16 amino acids. With 0 bases clipped from V and 7 bases from J, the junction kept 9 bases outside the gene matches.